The T cell receptor beta chain described here comes from a study of cytomegalovirus exposure and HLA in healthy donors. General study results and limits: Previously analyzed data showed that most TCR beta V segments were productive at a frequency of about 90% or about 30%.

V shed 4 bases, J shed 0 bases, and the junction held 7 bases outside the gene matches. The CDR3 is 19 residues long. Germline values: CDR1 SGHTA, CDR2 FQGTGA. On this clone itself: The target antigen is unknown.

The primer mix had 60 Vbeta and 13 Jbeta primers. TCRdb's table, derived via immunoSEQ multiplex PCR, lists solely in-frame clones and lacks some. The sample shows approximately 130,000 clones, around 78% of them seen only once. V usage is TRBV7-3 and J usage is TRBJ2-2; 14 bases align to TRBD2. Sequenced: PBMCs. This clonotype was obtained from a middle-aged woman in good health and CMV-seronegative. CDR3 in DNA: TGTGCCAGCAGCTCAGGACTAGCGGGGGGTACACCGAACACCGGGGAGCTGTTTTTT. Translating gives CASSSGLAGGTPNTGELFF.